The present entry profiles one T cell receptor (beta chain) with its context. Antigen specificity is unknown. At a deep level, the assay was run. TCRdb's table, derived via immunoSEQ multiplex PCR, lists solely in-frame clones and lacks some. This table has around 750,000 clones, around 74% appearing once. The germline V gene has CDR1 MDHEN and CDR2 SYDVKM. With 5 bases clipped from V and 5 bases from J, the junction kept 7 bases outside the gene matches. This CDR3 has 14 amino acids. These data come from a study of shared clonotypes between healthy human individuals. Study-level information: Per donor, three plates held CD4 naive cells, three held CD4 memory, two held CD8 naive and one held CD8 memory. The study's findings and limits: In general, naive subsets displayed greater estimated richness than memory subsets did.

A split of CD4+ cells into CD45RA+ naive and CD45RA-negative memory subsets was performed. The chain is built from TRBV28 and TRBJ1-2; 8 bases are a match to TRBD1. This TCR was sampled from a woman aged 30 to 39 in good health. Material: memory CD4+ T cells sorted from blood. The subset: CD45RA-negative fraction. The CDR3, as DNA: TGTGCCAGCAGTGAAACGCGACAGGGGTATGGCTACACCTTC. It encodes CASSETRQGYGYTF.